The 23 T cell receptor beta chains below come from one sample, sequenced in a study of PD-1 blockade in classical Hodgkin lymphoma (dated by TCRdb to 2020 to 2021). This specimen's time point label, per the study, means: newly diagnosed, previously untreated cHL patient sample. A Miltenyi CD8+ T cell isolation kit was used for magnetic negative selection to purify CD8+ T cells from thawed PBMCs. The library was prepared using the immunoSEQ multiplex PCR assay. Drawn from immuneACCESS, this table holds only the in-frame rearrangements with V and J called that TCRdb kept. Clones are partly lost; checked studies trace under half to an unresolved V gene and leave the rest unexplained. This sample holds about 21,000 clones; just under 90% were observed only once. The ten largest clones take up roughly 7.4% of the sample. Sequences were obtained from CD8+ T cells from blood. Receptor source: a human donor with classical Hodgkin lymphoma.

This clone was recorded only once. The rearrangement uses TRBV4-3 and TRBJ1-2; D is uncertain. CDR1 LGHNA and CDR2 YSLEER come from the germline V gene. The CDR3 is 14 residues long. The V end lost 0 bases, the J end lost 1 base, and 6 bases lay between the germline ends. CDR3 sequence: CASSQDTYNYGYTF. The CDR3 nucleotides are TGCGCCAGCAGCCAAGACACGTATAACTATGGCTACACCTTC.

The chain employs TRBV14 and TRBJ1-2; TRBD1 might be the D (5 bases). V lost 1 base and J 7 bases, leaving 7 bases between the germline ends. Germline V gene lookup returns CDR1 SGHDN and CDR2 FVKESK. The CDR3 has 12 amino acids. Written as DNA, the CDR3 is TGTGCCAGCAGCCAAGGGGGGGTTGGCTACACCTTC. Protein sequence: CASSQGGVGYTF.

The CDR3 bases are TGTGCCAGTAGTATGGTATCGGGGCGGCAAGAGACCCAGTACTTC. Protein: CASSMVSGRQETQYF. The rearrangement uses TRBV19 and TRBJ2-5; tentatively, D is TRBD1 or TRBD2 (5 bases each). CDR1 is LNHDA and CDR2 is SQIVND in the germline V gene (reference sequence). The CDR3 has 15 amino acids. V was trimmed by 3 bases and J by 2 bases, leaving 13 bases between them.

The CDR3 nucleotides read TGTGCCAGCAGCCCACAGGGACGGGTCGAAGCTTTCTTT. Translated: CASSPQGRVEAFF. V and J are TRBV7-9 and TRBJ1-1, with D possibly being TRBD1 (6 bases). Germline V gives CDR1 SEHNR, CDR2 FQNEAQ (reference sequence). V was shortened by 5 bases and J by 8 bases, with 15 bases between the two germline ends. The CDR3 runs to 13 residues. Filled out from reference TRBV7-9 and TRBJ1-1, the complete variable domain reads DTGVSQNPRHKITKRGQNVTFRCDPISEHNRLYWYRQTLGQGPEFLTYFQNEAQLEKSRLLSDRFSAERPKGSFSTLEIQRTEQGDSAMYLCASSPQGRVEAFFGQGTRLTVV.

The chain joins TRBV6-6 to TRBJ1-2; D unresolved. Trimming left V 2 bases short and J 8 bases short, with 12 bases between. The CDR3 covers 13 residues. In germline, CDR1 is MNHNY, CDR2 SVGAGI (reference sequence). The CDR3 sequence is CASSYLAKEGYTF. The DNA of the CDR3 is TGTGCCAGCAGTTACCTGGCGAAAGAAGGCTACACCTTC.

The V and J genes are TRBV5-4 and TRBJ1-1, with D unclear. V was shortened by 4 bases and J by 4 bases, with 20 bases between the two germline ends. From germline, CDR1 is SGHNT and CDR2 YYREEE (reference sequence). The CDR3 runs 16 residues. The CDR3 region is CASSLRTLTGGTEAFF. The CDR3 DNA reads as TGTGCCAGCAGCCTCCGAACACTAACGGGAGGCACTGAAGCTTTCTTT.

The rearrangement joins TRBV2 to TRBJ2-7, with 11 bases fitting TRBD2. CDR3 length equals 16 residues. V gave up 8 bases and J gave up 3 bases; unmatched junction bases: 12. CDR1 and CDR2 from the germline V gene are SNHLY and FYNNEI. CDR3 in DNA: TGTGCCAGCGAGGCTAGCGGGAGGATTGGCGACTACGAGCAGTACTTC. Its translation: CASEASGRIGDYEQYF.

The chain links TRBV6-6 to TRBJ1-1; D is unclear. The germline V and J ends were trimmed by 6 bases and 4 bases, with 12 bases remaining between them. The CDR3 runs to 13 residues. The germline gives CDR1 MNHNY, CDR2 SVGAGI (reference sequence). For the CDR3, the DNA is TGTGCCAGCAGCCTAATAGTAGCCACTGAAGCTTTCTTT. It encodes CASSLIVATEAFF.

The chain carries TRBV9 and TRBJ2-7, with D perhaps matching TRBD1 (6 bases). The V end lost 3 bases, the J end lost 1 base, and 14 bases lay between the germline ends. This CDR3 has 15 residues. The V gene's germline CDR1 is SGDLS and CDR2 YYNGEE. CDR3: CASSARTDPSYEQYF. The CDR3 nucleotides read TGTGCCAGCAGCGCACGGACAGACCCATCCTACGAGCAGTACTTC.

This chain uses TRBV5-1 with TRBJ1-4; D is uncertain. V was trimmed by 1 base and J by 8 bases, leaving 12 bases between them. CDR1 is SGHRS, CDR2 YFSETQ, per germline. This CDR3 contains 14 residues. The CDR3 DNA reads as TGCGCCAGCAGCTTGAGTCAGAGCCCAGAAAAACTGTTTTTT. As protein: CASSLSQSPEKLFF.

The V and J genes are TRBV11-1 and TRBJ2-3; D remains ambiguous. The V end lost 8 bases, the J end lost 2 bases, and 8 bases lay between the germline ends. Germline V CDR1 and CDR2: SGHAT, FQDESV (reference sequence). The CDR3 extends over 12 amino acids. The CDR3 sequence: CASSSVTDTQYF. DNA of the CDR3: TGTGCCAGCTCTTCTGTCACAGATACGCAGTATTTT.

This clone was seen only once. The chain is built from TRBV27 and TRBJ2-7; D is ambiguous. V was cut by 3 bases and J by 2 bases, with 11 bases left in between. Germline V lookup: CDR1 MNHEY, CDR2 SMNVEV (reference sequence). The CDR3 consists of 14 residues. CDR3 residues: CASSLWANPYEQYF. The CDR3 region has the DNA TGTGCCAGCAGTTTGTGGGCTAACCCCTACGAGCAGTACTTC.

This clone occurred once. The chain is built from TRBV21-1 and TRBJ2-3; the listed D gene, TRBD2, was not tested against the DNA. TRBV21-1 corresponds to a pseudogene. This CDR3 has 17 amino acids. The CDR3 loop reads CATLGASGRVSTDTQYF. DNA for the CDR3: TGTGCCACCCTAGGGGCTAGCGGGAGGGTAAGCACAGATACGCAGTATTTT.

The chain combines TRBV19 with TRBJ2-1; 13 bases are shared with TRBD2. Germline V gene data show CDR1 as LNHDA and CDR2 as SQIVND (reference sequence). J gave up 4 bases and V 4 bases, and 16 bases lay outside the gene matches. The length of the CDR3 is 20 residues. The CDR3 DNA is TGTGCCAGTAGTACAACCTGGGGACTAGCGGGGCCATCGGTATACAATGAGCAGTTCTTC. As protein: CASSTTWGLAGPSVYNEQFF.

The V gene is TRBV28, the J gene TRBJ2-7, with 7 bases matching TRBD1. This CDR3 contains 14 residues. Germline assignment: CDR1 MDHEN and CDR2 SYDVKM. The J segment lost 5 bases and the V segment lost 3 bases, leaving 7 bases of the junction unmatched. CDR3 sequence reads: CASSFPLGGDEQYF. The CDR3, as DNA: TGTGCCAGCAGTTTCCCCCTAGGGGGCGACGAGCAGTACTTC.

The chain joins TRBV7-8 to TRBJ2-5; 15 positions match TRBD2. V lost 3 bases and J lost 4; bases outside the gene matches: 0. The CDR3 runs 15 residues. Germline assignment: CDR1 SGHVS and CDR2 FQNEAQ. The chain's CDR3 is CASSLGLAGGETQYF. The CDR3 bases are TGTGCCAGCAGCTTGGGACTAGCGGGAGGAGAGACCCAGTACTTC.

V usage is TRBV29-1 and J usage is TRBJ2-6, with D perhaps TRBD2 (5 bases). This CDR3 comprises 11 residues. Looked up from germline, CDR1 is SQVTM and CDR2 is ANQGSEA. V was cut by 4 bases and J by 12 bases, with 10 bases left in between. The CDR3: CSVVESGVLTF. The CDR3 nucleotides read TGCAGCGTTGTCGAAAGCGGCGTCCTGACTTTC.

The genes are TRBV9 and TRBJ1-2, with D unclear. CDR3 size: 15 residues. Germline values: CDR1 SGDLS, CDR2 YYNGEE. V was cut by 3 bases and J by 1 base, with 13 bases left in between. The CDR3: CASSEDPDGNYGYTF. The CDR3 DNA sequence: TGTGCCAGCAGCGAGGACCCGGACGGTAACTATGGCTACACCTTC.

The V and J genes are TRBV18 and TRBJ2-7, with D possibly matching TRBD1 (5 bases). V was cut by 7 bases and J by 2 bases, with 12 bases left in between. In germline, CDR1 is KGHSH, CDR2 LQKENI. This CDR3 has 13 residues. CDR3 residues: CASFETGPYEQYF. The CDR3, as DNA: TGTGCCAGCTTTGAAACAGGTCCCTACGAGCAGTACTTC.

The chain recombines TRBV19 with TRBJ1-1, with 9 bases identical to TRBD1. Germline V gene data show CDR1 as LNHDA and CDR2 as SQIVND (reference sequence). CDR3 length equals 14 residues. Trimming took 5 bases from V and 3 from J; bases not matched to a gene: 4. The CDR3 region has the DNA TGTGCCAGTAGTGCGGGACAGGGCCACACTGAAGCTTTCTTT. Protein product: CASSAGQGHTEAFF.

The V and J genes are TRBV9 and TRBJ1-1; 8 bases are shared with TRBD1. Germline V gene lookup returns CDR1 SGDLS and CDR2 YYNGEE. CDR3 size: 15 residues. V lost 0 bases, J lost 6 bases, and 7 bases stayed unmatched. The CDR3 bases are TGTGCCAGCAGCGTAGTGGCAGGGGGCAGCGCTGAAGCTTTCTTT. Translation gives CASSVVAGGSAEAFF.

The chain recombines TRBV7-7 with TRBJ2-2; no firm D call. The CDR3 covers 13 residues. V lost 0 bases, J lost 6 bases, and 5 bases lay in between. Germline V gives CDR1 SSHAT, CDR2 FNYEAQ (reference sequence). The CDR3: CASSLAGSGELFF. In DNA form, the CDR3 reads TGTGCCAGCAGCTTAGCAGGGTCCGGGGAGCTGTTTTTT.

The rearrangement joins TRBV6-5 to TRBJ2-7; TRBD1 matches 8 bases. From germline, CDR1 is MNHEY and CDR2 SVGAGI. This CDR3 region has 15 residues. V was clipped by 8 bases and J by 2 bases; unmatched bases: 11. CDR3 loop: CASALGTGGTYEQYF. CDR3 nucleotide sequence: TGTGCCAGCGCCTTGGGCACAGGGGGTACCTACGAGCAGTACTTC.